This is a list of T cell receptor beta chains from one sample in a study of blood T cell repertoires in COVID-19. Assay used: immunoSEQ multiplex PCR; TCRdb lists only in-frame clones, some missing. Among 100,000 to 150,000 clones listed, about nine tenths were seen once. Sequencing was carried out using peripheral blood. All receptors come from a man in his 70s who had recovered from COVID-19. Each CDR3 is given with its conserved first and last residue. D genes are given only for firm matches. Rows may omit the clone size; those that give it use once, few, many or a size class.

>TRBV11-2|NA|TRBD1|TRBJ1-2
TGTGCCAGCAGCCGGACGGTAGGGGGCGGAGGAGGCTACACCTTC
CASSRTVGGGGGYTF
>TRBV7-2|NA|NA|TRBJ1-6
TGTGCCAGCAGCTTTCGGAATTCACCCCTCCACTTT
CASSFRNSPLHF
>TRBV6-6|NA|NA|TRBJ2-2
TGTGCCATCCGGGAAACTCCGGCCACCGGGGAGCTGTTTTTT
CAIRETPATGELFF
>TRBV18|NA|TRBD1|TRBJ1-6
TGTGCCAGCTCAAGGACAGGGGGGGGCAATTATCCCCTCCACTTT
CASSRTGGGNYPLHF
>TRBV10-3|NA|TRBD2|TRBJ2-1
TGTGCCATCAGTGAGTGGTCTAGCGGGGACAATGAGCAGTTCTTC
CAISEWSSGDNEQFF
>TRBV2|NA|TRBD1|TRBJ1-1
TGTGCCAGCTTATCTTCGGAGGGGGCAGGGGTGTCGACTGAAGCTTTCTTT
CASLSSEGAGVSTEAFF
>TRBV5-4|NA|NA|TRBJ1-6
TGTGCCAGCAGCCGGACAGTTAATAATTCACCCCTCCACTTT
CASSRTVNNSPLHF
>TRBV4-1|NA|TRBD1|TRBJ2-7
TGCGCCAGCAGCCAAGGGGTCTCAGGGACAGGGTACTACGAGCAGTACTTC
CASSQGVSGTGYYEQYF
>TRBV2|NA|TRBD1|TRBJ2-7
TGTGCCAGCAGTGAATGGACAGGAGGTGCCTACGAGCAGTACTTC
CASSEWTGGAYEQYF
>TRBV9|NA|NA|TRBJ2-3
TGTGCCAGCAGCGTAGATCAGGGAGATACGCAGTATTTT
CASSVDQGDTQYF
>TRBV4-1|few|NA|TRBJ1-2
TGCGCCAGCAGCCCCCGGGAGGCTTATGGCTACACCTTC
CASSPREAYGYTF
>TRBV5-1|NA|NA|TRBJ2-7
TGCGCCAGCAGCTTGTGGAGGAGCCCCCACGAGCAGTACTTC
CASSLWRSPHEQYF
>TRBV6-5|NA|NA|TRBJ1-1
TGTGCCAGCAGTTACTCTCCCAGATCGTTGAACACTGAAGCTTTCTTT
CASSYSPRSLNTEAFF
>TRBV3-1/TRBV3-2|NA|TRBD1|TRBJ2-5
TGTGCCAGCAGCCCGACAGGGCAAGAGACCCAGTACTTC
CASSPTGQETQYF
>TRBV11-2|NA|TRBD2|TRBJ2-1
TGTGCCAGCAGCCCGGGGACTAGCGGTAAACGCAATGAGCAGTTCTTC
CASSPGTSGKRNEQFF
>TRBV6-5|NA|TRBD1|TRBJ1-1
TGTGCCAGCAGCCGGGGACAGCTGAACACTGAAGCTTTCTTT
CASSRGQLNTEAFF
>TRBV6-5|NA|TRBD2|TRBJ2-5
TGTGCCAGCAGCCCCGGACTAGCGGGAGAGACCCAGTACTTC
CASSPGLAGETQYF
>TRBV4-3|NA|TRBD1|TRBJ2-2
TGCGCCAGCAGCCAAGAGCCACCGGGACAGGGGGTGGTCGGGGAGCTGTTTTTT
CASSQEPPGQGVVGELFF
>TRBV7-2|NA|NA|TRBJ1-2
TGTGCCAGCAGCTTAGCTGACAGCCGAGGCTACACCTTC
CASSLADSRGYTF
>TRBV6-2/TRBV6-3|NA|NA|TRBJ1-2
TGTGCCAGCAGTTATTTGGGCAGGGGTACCTATGGCTACACCTTC
CASSYLGRGTYGYTF
>TRBV28|NA|TRBD2|TRBJ2-1
TGTGCCAGCAGGATAGCGGGACCCTCCTACAATGAGCAGTTCTTC
CASRIAGPSYNEQFF
>TRBV10-3|NA|NA|TRBJ2-3
TGTGCCATCAGTGACCCCTCCTACAGGGCAGATACGCAGTATTTT
CAISDPSYRADTQYF
>TRBV24-1|NA|TRBD1|TRBJ2-2
TGTGCCACCAGTGGAAGCAGGGGGATCAGCACCGGGGAGCTGTTTTTT
CATSGSRGISTGELFF
>TRBV4-1|NA|NA|TRBJ1-6
TGCGCCAGCAGCCAGTCCCACCCTCAGGAGGTTAATTCACCCCTCCACTTT
CASSQSHPQEVNSPLHF
>TRBV20-1|once|TRBD1|TRBJ1-4
TGCAGTGCTAGTCAGGGGGGCGGTGAAAAACTGTTTTTT
CSASQGGGEKLFF
>TRBV7-3|NA|NA|TRBJ1-1
TGTGCCAGCAGCTTGCGGGGGGCAGGCACTGAAGCTTTCTTT
CASSLRGAGTEAFF
>TRBV6-6|once|NA|TRBJ1-2
TGTGCCAGCAGTCGCAGAGTGCTCGGACAAGGCTACTATGGCTACACCTTC
CASSRRVLGQGYYGYTF
>TRBV18|once|NA|TRBJ2-1
TGTGCCAGCTCACCACGTCGGGATGGGGATGAGCAGTTCTTC
CASSPRRDGDEQFF
>TRBV7-2|NA|NA|TRBJ2-3
TGTGCCAGCAGCTTAGCGCTTAGTATACTGCAGTATTTT
CASSLALSILQYF
>TRBV24-1|NA|NA|TRBJ2-2
TGTGCCACCAGTTTCGGGGCAGGGAGGACCGGGGAGCTGTTTTTT
CATSFGAGRTGELFF
>TRBV3-1/TRBV3-2|NA|NA|TRBJ1-2
TGTGCCAGCAGCTGGGGCCCCACCTCCCAAGGGGGCTACACCTTC
CASSWGPTSQGGYTF
>TRBV25-1|NA|NA|TRBJ1-6
TGTGCCAGCAGTGAATCTCTCACAGAAGATTCACCCCTCCACTTT
CASSESLTEDSPLHF